One and the same sample provided the 6 T cell receptor beta chains below, sequenced in a study of blood T cell repertoires in COVID-19. Produced via immunoSEQ multiplex PCR; TCRdb's table is partial and in-frame only. In the table there are some 99,000 clones, approximately 90% of which are singletons. What was sequenced was peripheral blood. The source is a human donor with COVID-19, enrolled during active disease. The donor label of this sample is uncertain.

The chain has TRBV7-3 and TRBJ2-2, with TRBD2 matching 10 bases. CDR1 and CDR2 from the germline V gene are SGHTA and FQGTGA. The CDR3 runs to 17 residues. V was pared by 2 bases and J by 4 bases, with 7 bases of the junction left unmatched. DNA for the CDR3: TGTGCCAGCAGCTTAGAGGCTAGCGGGAGTGGCACCGGGGAGCTGTTTTTT. It specifies CASSLEASGSGTGELFF. The whole variable domain, remainder taken from reference TRBV7-3 and TRBJ2-2, is GAGVSQTPSNKVTEKGKYVELRCDPISGHTALYWYRQSLGQGPEFLIYFQGTGAADDSGLPNDRFFAVRPEGSVSTLKIQRTERGDSAVYLCASSLEASGSGTGELFFGEGSRLTVL.

This sequence joins TRBV3-1 (or the pseudogene TRBV3-2) and TRBJ2-1; perhaps TRBD1 as D (6 bases). CDR3 length equals 15 residues. CDR1 LGHDT and CDR2 YNNKEL come from the germline V gene (reference sequence). Trimming removed 6 bases at V and 1 base at J, with 13 bases between. The CDR3 bases are TGTGCCAGCAGTTACCGACAGGAGTCCTACAATGAGCAGTTCTTC. It encodes CASSYRQESYNEQFF.

The rearrangement joins TRBV30 to TRBJ1-5; TRBD1 matches 9 bases. This CDR3 has 13 amino acids. With V trimmed by 1 base and J by 7 bases, 2 bases remained unmatched. Germline V gene lookup returns CDR1 GTSNPN and CDR2 SVGIG (reference sequence). CDR3 sequence (DNA): TGTGCCTGGAGTGGGACAGGGGTCCAGCCCCAGCATTTT. Protein sequence: CAWSGTGVQPQHF.

This clone was counted a few times. This chain links TRBV6-6 with TRBJ2-5, with D possibly matching TRBD1 (5 bases). Trimming left V 0 bases short and J 4 bases short, with 9 bases between. The CDR3 is made up of 14 amino acids. Per germline, CDR1 MNHNY and CDR2 SVGAGI (reference sequence). The CDR3 loop reads CASSYSEGAETQYF. The DNA of the CDR3 is TGTGCCAGCAGTTACTCGGAAGGGGCAGAGACCCAGTACTTC.

The V and J genes are TRBV6-2 or TRBV6-3 and TRBJ2-2; a weak D match, TRBD1 (6 bases). Per the germline V gene, CDR1 is MNHEY and CDR2 is SVGEGT. This CDR3 is 18 amino acids long. Trimming removed 3 bases from V and 0 bases from J, with 17 bases in between. CDR3 protein: CASSYRVDYRANTGELFF. The CDR3 DNA reads as TGTGCCAGCAGTTATAGGGTAGACTACAGGGCGAACACCGGGGAGCTGTTTTTT.

This chain uses TRBV2 with TRBJ1-5; D is unresolved. Trimming removed 4 bases at V and 5 bases at J, with 9 bases between. The germline V gene has CDR1 SNHLY and CDR2 FYNNEI. This CDR3 is built from 13 residues. The CDR3 protein is CASSGEGYQPQHF. The CDR3, as DNA: TGTGCCAGCAGTGGTGAGGGTTATCAGCCCCAGCATTTT.